Presented here are 20 T cell receptor beta chains from one specimen sequenced in a study of cytomegalovirus exposure and HLA in healthy donors (dated by TCRdb to between 2016 and 2019). Library preparation was by the immunoSEQ multiplex PCR assay. For the multiplex PCR, a mixture combining 60 forward primers for TCR Vbeta segments and 13 reverse primers for TCR Jbeta segments was used. TCRdb limited this immuneACCESS table to in-frame rearrangements with V and J called. A share of clones is missing; checked studies link under half to unresolved V genes, and the rest is unexplained. The sample includes roughly 160,000 clones, with over 75% observed a single time. 4.3% of the sample rests with the top ten. The sequenced sample consisted of PBMCs. These TCRs come from a man between 40 and 49 years old in good health and CMV-seronegative.

With regard to this clone: Other DNA sequences in this specimen translate into the identical CDR3. The chain carries TRBV6-5 and TRBJ2-2; a possible D gene is TRBD2 (7 bases). The CDR3 extends over 15 amino acids. The germline V gene encodes CDR1 MNHEY and CDR2 SVGAGI. Trimming stripped 5 bases from V and 2 bases from J, with 12 bases between. CDR3 amino acids: CASSRPGGNTGELFF. CDR3 DNA: TGTGCCAGCAGTCGCCCGGGGGGCAACACCGGGGAGCTGTTTTTT.

V is TRBV5-4 and J is TRBJ1-4, with D tentatively TRBD1 (5 bases). The germline gives CDR1 SGHNT, CDR2 YYREEE (reference sequence). Trimming removed 4 bases from V and 4 bases from J, with 17 bases in between. CDR3 length equals 16 residues. The CDR3 DNA is TGTGCCAGCAGCGGGGGGGGTCAAGGACTTAATGAAAAACTGTTTTTT. This encodes CASSGGGQGLNEKLFF.

In its sample, this clone was seen a few times. This sequence joins TRBV5-8 and TRBJ2-7, with TRBD1 matching 10 bases. The CDR3 extends over 14 amino acids. Trimming took 4 bases from V and 6 from J; bases not matched to a gene: 7. Germline V gives CDR1 SGHTS, CDR2 YDEGEE. CDR3 sequence (DNA): TGTGCCAGCAGCAGCGGACAGGGGGTTGCCGAGCAGTACTTC. Protein product: CASSSGQGVAEQYF.

The genes are TRBV5-1 and TRBJ2-5, with TRBD1 matching 8 bases. V dropped 3 bases and J dropped 2; count of bases not matched to a gene: 9. The CDR3 runs 16 residues. Per germline, CDR1 SGHRS and CDR2 YFSETQ. In DNA, the CDR3 is TGCGCCAGCAGCTCCGGGACAGGAAGACGACAAGAGACCCAGTACTTC. As protein: CASSSGTGRRQETQYF.

This chain uses TRBV30 with TRBJ1-6; TRBD1 agrees at 7 bases. The CDR3 length is 14 residues. V lost 2 bases to trimming and J lost 7 bases; unmatched junction nucleotides: 5. Per germline, CDR1 GTSNPN and CDR2 SVGIG (reference sequence). The CDR3 here is CAWSTGQLNSPLHF. As DNA, the CDR3 is TGTGCCTGGAGTACGGGACAGCTGAATTCACCCCTCCACTTT.

V and J are TRBV27 and TRBJ1-6, with 8 bases aligning to TRBD1. The CDR3 has 15 amino acids. J lost 11 bases, V lost 7 bases, and 13 bases had no gene match. Per germline, CDR1 MNHEY and CDR2 SMNVEV (reference sequence). In DNA form, the CDR3 reads TGTGCCAGCAATGGGATGGGACAGGTTGGTGCACCCCTCCACTTT. Its protein is CASNGMGQVGAPLHF.

The rearrangement joins TRBV4-1 to TRBJ2-6, with TRBD1 identical over 10 bases. The J segment lost 0 bases and the V segment lost 4 bases, leaving 9 bases of the junction unmatched. Germline lookup yields CDR1 MGHRA and CDR2 YSYEKL. This CDR3 comprises 19 residues. The CDR3 sequence: CASSRETGTGDSGANVLTF. The CDR3 nucleotides read TGCGCCAGCAGCCGAGAAACCGGGACAGGGGACTCTGGGGCCAACGTCCTGACTTTC.

The J gene is TRBJ2-5, the V gene TRBV4-1; 11 nucleotides align to TRBD2. This CDR3 region has 15 residues. Per germline, CDR1 MGHRA and CDR2 YSYEKL. Trimming removed 3 bases from V and 4 bases from J; junction bases left unmatched: 4. The CDR3 nucleotides read TGCGCCAGCAGCCAGACTAGCGGGGACAGAGAGACCCAGTACTTC. Protein product: CASSQTSGDRETQYF.

This chain links TRBV11-2 with TRBJ2-1; D is undetermined. CDR1 and CDR2 (germline): SGHAT, FQNNGV. The V end lost 2 bases, the J end lost 0 bases, and 5 bases lay between the germline ends. CDR3 length: 14 amino acids. In DNA, the CDR3 is TGTGCCAGCAGCTTAAGAGGCTCCTACAATGAGCAGTTCTTC. Its protein product is CASSLRGSYNEQFF.

The gene calls are TRBV6-5 and TRBJ2-3; 7 nucleotides match TRBD1. Germline V CDR1 and CDR2: MNHEY, SVGAGI. Germline trimming cut 7 bases from V and 4 bases from J; bases unmatched to any gene: 8. The CDR3 length is 14 residues. CDR3 residues: CASTGQAAPDTQYF. DNA for the CDR3: TGTGCCAGCACCGGACAGGCTGCCCCAGATACGCAGTATTTT.

This clone showed up just once. The gene calls are TRBV4-2 and TRBJ1-4; D not resolved. The CDR3 spans 14 residues. The germline CDR1 and CDR2 sequences are LGHNA and YNFKEQ. With 0 bases removed from V and 7 bases from J, the gap between germline ends came to 9 bases. In DNA form, the CDR3 reads TGTGCCAGCAGCCAAGATTGGGGAGGTGAAAAACTGTTTTTT. Encoded protein: CASSQDWGGEKLFF.

This chain links TRBV19 with TRBJ2-7; a possible D gene is TRBD1 (7 bases). The germline V gene encodes CDR1 LNHDA and CDR2 SQIVND (reference sequence). The CDR3 is 13 residues long. V was shortened by 8 bases and J by 3 bases, with 14 bases between the two germline ends. CDR3 region: CASGRQGGYEQYF. Written as DNA, the CDR3 is TGTGCCAGTGGACGACAGGGAGGCTACGAGCAGTACTTC.

The J gene is TRBJ2-3, the V gene TRBV18; D gene unclear. The CDR3 totals 13 residues. The germline CDR1 and CDR2 sequences are KGHSH and LQKENI. The V gene lost 5 bases and the J gene lost 0 bases, with 6 bases spanning the gap. Written as DNA, the CDR3 is TGTGCCAGCTCAAGCTCTAGCACAGATACGCAGTATTTT. This codes for CASSSSSTDTQYF.

The V gene is TRBV19, the J gene TRBJ1-2; D uncertain. V was cut by 4 bases and J by 4 bases, with 13 bases left in between. The germline V gene has CDR1 LNHDA and CDR2 SQIVND (reference sequence). CDR3 size: 14 residues. The CDR3 DNA follows: TGTGCCAGTAGTAGCTCAACAGCCATCTATGGCTACACCTTC. It yields the protein CASSSSTAIYGYTF.

The rearrangement uses TRBV9 and TRBJ1-3; tentative D call: TRBD1 (5 bases). There are 15 residues in the CDR3. Germline CDR1 reads SGDLS; CDR2 reads YYNGEE. The V gene lost 1 base and the J gene lost 0 bases, with 8 bases spanning the gap. The CDR3 nucleotides are TGTGCCAGCAGCGTACAGGGCCTCTCTGGAAACACCATATATTTT. This translates into CASSVQGLSGNTIYF.

The genes are TRBV6-1 and TRBJ1-2, with 9 bases aligning to TRBD1. This CDR3 has 14 residues. J was trimmed by 3 bases and V by 5 bases; bases with no gene match: 4. Per the germline V gene, CDR1 is MNHNS and CDR2 is SASEGT. CDR3 in amino acids: CASSSQGADYGYTF. The CDR3 bases are TGTGCCAGCAGTTCACAGGGGGCGGACTATGGCTACACCTTC.

The chain carries TRBV6-5 and TRBJ2-7, with D possibly TRBD2 on 6 matching bases. The CDR3 spans 16 residues. CDR1 MNHEY and CDR2 SVGAGI come from the germline V gene. V was clipped by 0 bases and J by 0 bases, with 12 bases between them. CDR3 amino acids: CASSYSGGVSSYEQYF. The CDR3 nucleotides read TGTGCCAGCAGTTACTCGGGCGGGGTGAGCTCCTACGAGCAGTACTTC.

The rearrangement uses TRBV19 and TRBJ1-1; TRBD1 agrees at 11 bases. Trimming took 6 bases from V and 4 from J; bases not matched to a gene: 7. CDR1 is LNHDA and CDR2 is SQIVND in the germline V gene (reference sequence). The CDR3 sequence is 15 residues long. In DNA, the CDR3 is TGTGCCAGTAGGGACAGGGGGCGTTCGGTCACTGAAGCTTTCTTT. Translating it yields CASRDRGRSVTEAFF.

This chain joins TRBV4-1 and TRBJ2-7; 7 bases fit TRBD1. Germline assignment: CDR1 MGHRA and CDR2 YSYEKL. This CDR3 has 15 amino acids. V was clipped by 1 base and J by 4 bases; unmatched bases: 7. CDR3 bases: TGCGCCAGCAGCCAAGGACAGGGCCCCGTGTACGAGCAGTACTTC. This codes for CASSQGQGPVYEQYF.

The genes are TRBV27 and TRBJ2-1; TRBD1 is a possible D gene (5 bases). There are 13 residues in the CDR3. Germline V gene data show CDR1 as MNHEY and CDR2 as SMNVEV (reference sequence). Trimming took off 2 bases at V and 8 bases at J, with 10 bases between the two ends. The CDR3 protein is CASSLVGLDEQFF. The CDR3 nucleotides are TGTGCCAGCAGTTTAGTGGGGCTGGATGAGCAGTTCTTC.